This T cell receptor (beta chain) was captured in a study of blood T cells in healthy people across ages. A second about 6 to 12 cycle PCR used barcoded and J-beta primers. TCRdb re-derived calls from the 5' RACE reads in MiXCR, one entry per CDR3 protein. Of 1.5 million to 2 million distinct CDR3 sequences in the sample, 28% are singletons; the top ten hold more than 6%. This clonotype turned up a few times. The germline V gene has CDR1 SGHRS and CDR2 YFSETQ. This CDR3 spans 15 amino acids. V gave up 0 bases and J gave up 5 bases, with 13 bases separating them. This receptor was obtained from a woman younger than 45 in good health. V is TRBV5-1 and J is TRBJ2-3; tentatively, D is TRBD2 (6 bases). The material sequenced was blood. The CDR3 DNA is TGCGCCAGCAGCTTGGACGGGAGAAGTTTAGATACGCAGTATTTT. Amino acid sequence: CASSLDGRSLDTQYF.